There are a few counts of the clone carrying this T cell receptor (beta chain). Combining a sample-barcoded 5' primer with a J-beta primer mix, a second PCR ran for roughly 7 to 12 cycles. The template-switch adaptor, which had 12 random nucleotides, put a tag on each cDNA molecule. MiXCR, run by TCRdb on the 5' RACE reads, gives a single entry per CDR3 protein. This sample carries roughly 1.5 million distinct CDR3 sequences, roughly 43% of them seen once, and the ten largest clones take 4%. The sample comes from a study of blood T cells in healthy people across ages. The CDR3 is made up of 14 amino acids. Germline V CDR1 and CDR2: ENHRY, SYGVKD. V was shortened by 2 bases and J by 6 bases, with 13 bases between the two germline ends. Each individual donor underwent a draw of about 9.9 milliliters of peripheral blood. Isolation of PBMCs gave at least 7 million cells per sample. Total RNA was isolated from each sample in quantities of at least 6 micrograms.

The receptor's source is a young woman in good health. The chain joins TRBV10-3 to TRBJ1-2; D may be TRBD1 (5 bases). Sequenced: blood. The CDR3 region is CAISEGNRLHGYTF. The DNA of the CDR3 is TGTGCCATCAGTGAGGGCAACAGGTTGCATGGCTACACCTTC.